One and the same sample provided the 29 T cell receptor beta chains below, sequenced in a study of shared clonotypes between healthy human individuals. Profiled with immunoSEQ multiplex PCR; TCRdb holds only in-frame clones, not every one. Found here are some 2,400,000 clones, almost 96% of them singletons; the top ten hold approximately 0.13%. Material: naive CD4+ T cells sorted from blood. Subset denoted: CD45RA+ positively selected. The receptors shown here come from a man between 18 and 35 years old in good health.

This clone was counted between two and nine times. The rearrangement joins TRBV19 to TRBJ1-5, with D unresolved. CDR3 length: 14 residues. The germline CDR1 and CDR2 sequences are LNHDA and SQIVND (reference sequence). Trimming removed 4 bases from V and 7 bases from J, with 14 bases in between. The CDR3 nucleotides are TGTGCCAGTAGTACAACCCGCAGAAGACAGCCCCAGCATTTT. This translates into CASSTTRRRQPQHF.

A remark on this clone: The same CDR3 also results from other DNA sequences found in this sample. This chain connects TRBV5-1 to TRBJ1-6, with TRBD1 matching over 8 bases. Per germline, CDR1 SGHRS and CDR2 YFSETQ. The trim removed 3 bases at V and 7 bases at J, leaving 3 bases unmatched. The CDR3 spans 14 residues. This CDR3 is CASSSGTGNSPLHF. CDR3 coding DNA: TGCGCCAGCAGCTCCGGGACAGGAAATTCACCCCTCCACTTT.

On this clone: Other DNA sequences within the sample encode an identical CDR3. This chain uses TRBV27 with TRBJ2-7, with D tentatively TRBD2 (6 bases). Looked up from germline, CDR1 is MNHEY and CDR2 is SMNVEV (reference sequence). CDR3 size: 15 residues. Between the trimmed V and J ends, which lost 5 bases and 0 bases, there was a span of 14 bases. CDR3 sequence (DNA): TGTGCCAGCAGTCTCGGACGGGGGAGCTCCTACGAGCAGTACTTC. This codes for CASSLGRGSSYEQYF.

The chain has TRBV27 and TRBJ2-7; 10 positions agree with TRBD1. CDR1 is MNHEY, CDR2 SMNVEV, per germline (reference sequence). The ends lost 2 bases at V and 4 bases at J; junction bases unmatched: 5. The CDR3 has 15 amino acids. The CDR3 nucleotides are TGTGCCAGCAGTTTAACGACAGGGGGCGGGTACGAGCAGTACTTC. Protein sequence: CASSLTTGGGYEQYF.

The chain couples TRBV7-2 to TRBJ2-7; D may match TRBD1 or TRBD2 (5 bases each). This CDR3 region has 15 residues. Trimming took 4 bases from V and 3 from J, leaving 16 bases between them. Looked up from germline, CDR1 is SGHTA and CDR2 is FQGNSA. CDR3 bases: TGTGCCAGCAGCTCCCACGGTGGGACGGTCTACGAGCAGTACTTC. Translating gives CASSSHGGTVYEQYF.

The J gene is TRBJ2-7, the V gene TRBV5-4; tentatively, D is TRBD1 (5 bases). Trimming took off 4 bases at V and 6 bases at J, with 14 bases between the two ends. The germline V gene has CDR1 SGHNT and CDR2 YYREEE (reference sequence). The CDR3 covers 13 residues. CDR3: CASSGSSGFEQYF. The CDR3 bases are TGTGCCAGCAGCGGAAGCTCAGGGTTCGAGCAGTACTTC.

The chain is built from TRBV7-9 and TRBJ2-5; TRBD2 matches at 8 bases. CDR1 is SEHNR and CDR2 is FQNEAQ in the germline V gene (reference sequence). Trimming removed 8 bases from V and 5 bases from J; junction bases left unmatched: 16. The CDR3 has 16 amino acids. This CDR3 reads CASGSGSSGPRETQYF. The CDR3 DNA reads TGTGCCAGCGGATCGGGGTCTAGCGGGCCTCGGGAGACCCAGTACTTC. Full variable domain (rest looked up from reference TRBV7-9 and TRBJ2-5): DTGVSQNPRHKITKRGQNVTFRCDPISEHNRLYWYRQTLGQGPEFLTYFQNEAQLEKSRLLSDRFSAERPKGSFSTLEIQRTEQGDSAMYLCASGSGSSGPRETQYFGPGTRLLVL.

This chain uses TRBV11-3 with TRBJ2-5; perhaps TRBD2 as D (6 bases). The CDR3 sequence is 15 residues long. Trimming cost V 4 bases and J 5 bases, with 17 bases left between them. Germline CDR1 and CDR2: SGHNT and YENEEA. CDR3 nucleotides: TGTGCCAGCAGCTCGATCCGGGACTCAAAGGAGACCCAGTACTTC. This gives the protein CASSSIRDSKETQYF.

This rearrangement joins TRBV18 to TRBJ2-7; D perhaps matches TRBD1 (6 bases). The ends were cut back, 4 bases at V and 5 bases at J, with 12 bases in the middle. CDR1 is KGHSH and CDR2 is LQKENI in the germline V gene. CDR3 length: 13 amino acids. The CDR3 sequence is CASSQNSGDEQYF. The CDR3 DNA reads as TGTGCCAGCTCACAAAACTCAGGGGACGAGCAGTACTTC.

Note on this clone: This sample includes further DNA sequences coding for the same CDR3. The rearrangement links TRBV6-5 to TRBJ1-1; 7 bases are shared with TRBD1. The CDR3 runs 13 residues. V trimming: 7 bases; J trimming: 1 base; junction bases outside the gene matches: 3. Germline V gene sequence: CDR1 MNHEY, CDR2 SVGAGI. The CDR3: CASTRGKNTEAFF. CDR3 DNA: TGTGCCAGCACCAGGGGGAAGAACACTGAAGCTTTCTTT.

This chain links TRBV9 with TRBJ1-5, with D perhaps TRBD1 (5 bases). Trimming left V 4 bases short and J 4 bases short, with 12 bases between. Germline V lookup: CDR1 SGDLS, CDR2 YYNGEE. This CDR3 is built from 14 residues. The CDR3 reads CASSQGSKNQPQHF. CDR3 bases: TGTGCCAGCAGCCAGGGCTCCAAAAATCAGCCCCAGCATTTT. Filled out from reference TRBV9 and TRBJ1-5, the complete variable domain reads DSGVTQTPKHLITATGQRVTLRCSPRSGDLSVYWYQQSLDQGLQFLIQYYNGEERAKGNILERFSAQQFPDLHSELNLSSLELGDSALYFCASSQGSKNQPQHFGDGTRLSIL.

The chain's CDR3 is CASSLSEARLFF. CDR3 nucleotides: TGTGCCAGCAGCTTATCGGAGGCGCGGCTGTTTTTT. V usage is TRBV11-1 and J usage is TRBJ2-2; a possible D gene is TRBD2 (5 bases). The CDR3 loop spans 12 amino acids. Germline loops: CDR1 SGHAT, CDR2 FQDESV (reference sequence). The V and J ends lost 2 bases and 13 bases respectively, with 11 bases between them.

This clone was seen just once. The chain carries TRBV7-2 and TRBJ2-5; 9 nucleotides line up with TRBD2. The germline gives CDR1 SGHTA, CDR2 FQGNSA. The CDR3 is made up of 16 amino acids. V shed 1 base, J shed 7 bases, and the junction held 10 bases outside the gene matches. The CDR3 region is CASSLDGLAGTRTQYF. The CDR3 nucleotides read TGTGCCAGCAGCTTAGACGGCCTAGCGGGAACGCGGACCCAGTACTTC.

The gene calls are TRBV6-5 and TRBJ1-1, with D possibly TRBD1 on 5 matching bases. The germline CDR1 and CDR2 sequences are MNHEY and SVGAGI. V shed 7 bases and J shed 3 bases, with 12 bases lying between them. The CDR3 consists of 13 residues. The CDR3 coding sequence is TGTGCCAGCAAGAGATGGGGGGACACTGAAGCTTTCTTT. This gives the protein CASKRWGDTEAFF.

The gene calls are TRBV6-6 and TRBJ2-2; the D is unclear. The CDR3 length is 16 residues. Germline V lookup: CDR1 MNHNY, CDR2 SVGAGI (reference sequence). V gave up 7 bases and J gave up 0 bases, with 15 bases separating them. The CDR3 region has the DNA TGTGCCAGCACCCTCGTAAGACCGTCGAACACCGGGGAGCTGTTTTTT. The encoded protein is CASTLVRPSNTGELFF.

The chain couples TRBV30 to TRBJ1-2; D is unresolved. Deletions cut 4 bases from V and 2 bases from J, with 8 bases between. The CDR3 length is 12 residues. Germline values: CDR1 GTSNPN, CDR2 SVGIG (reference sequence). CDR3: CAWNSKNYGYTF. The CDR3 bases are TGTGCCTGGAATAGCAAGAACTATGGCTACACCTTC.

As concerns this clone: One end of the junction does not line up with germline, which may come from a read error. The CDR3 DNA is TGTGCTAGCAGCTTAGACCTTCAAAAAGCGGAGACCCAGTACTTC. Residues: CASSLDLQKAETQYF. This chain links TRBV7-7 with TRBJ2-5; D gene ambiguous. Per germline, CDR1 SSHAT and CDR2 FNYEAQ (reference sequence). The CDR3 is 15 residues long.

This chain joins TRBV6-1 and TRBJ1-2; unclear D gene. Germline CDR1 is MNHNS and CDR2 is SASEGT. The CDR3 spans 13 residues. Trimming left V 6 bases short and J 8 bases short, with 16 bases between. The CDR3: CASSGPSPGGYTF. DNA for the CDR3: TGTGCCAGCAGCGGGCCCTCACCAGGCGGCTACACCTTC.

This chain joins TRBV2 and TRBJ2-7, with 8 bases identical to TRBD2. Germline trimming cut 4 bases from V and 5 bases from J; bases unmatched to any gene: 10. Germline loops: CDR1 SNHLY, CDR2 FYNNEI. The CDR3 covers 15 residues. CDR3 region: CASSGRAGDFDEQYF. DNA for the CDR3: TGTGCCAGCAGTGGAAGAGCGGGAGATTTCGACGAGCAGTACTTC.

The table lists this clone with a count of one. This chain joins TRBV7-2 and TRBJ2-7; 7 positions agree with TRBD2. This CDR3 has 15 amino acids. Germline loops: CDR1 SGHTA, CDR2 FQGNSA. The J segment lost 6 bases and the V segment lost 4 bases, leaving 12 bases of the junction unmatched. In DNA form, the CDR3 reads TGTGCCAGCAGCTCCGCGTCGGGGGGTGGACGCGAGCAGTACTTC. This translates into CASSSASGGGREQYF.

This chain uses TRBV18 with TRBJ1-5; D uncertain. The CDR3 sequence is 14 residues long. The V gene lost 0 bases and the J gene lost 5 bases, with 8 bases spanning the gap. Per the germline V gene, CDR1 is KGHSH and CDR2 is LQKENI. CDR3 region: CASSPPSVDQPQHF. For the CDR3, the DNA is TGTGCCAGCTCACCACCGAGCGTGGATCAGCCCCAGCATTTT.

The chain links TRBV19 to TRBJ2-7, with a tentative D call TRBD2 (5 bases). Germline V lookup: CDR1 LNHDA, CDR2 SQIVND (reference sequence). CDR3 length equals 14 residues. With 7 bases removed from V and 1 base from J, the gap between germline ends came to 14 bases. DNA of the CDR3: TGTGCCAGTAATTCCGGGTCGGGATCCTACGAGCAGTACTTC. Protein: CASNSGSGSYEQYF.

The V gene is TRBV7-8, the J gene TRBJ2-2; D call uncertain. Germline CDR1 reads SGHVS; CDR2 reads FQNEAQ. This CDR3 has 13 residues. Trimming took off 1 base at V and 5 bases at J, with 5 bases between the two ends. The CDR3 reads CASSLVSTGELFF. Written as DNA, the CDR3 is TGTGCCAGCAGCTTAGTTTCGACCGGGGAGCTGTTTTTT. Full variable domain (outside the CDR3, taken from reference TRBV7-8 and TRBJ2-2): GAGVSQSPRYKVAKRGQDVALRCDPISGHVSLFWYQQALGQGPEFLTYFQNEAQLDKSGLPSDRFFAERPEGSVSTLKIQRTQQEDSAVYLCASSLVSTGELFFGEGSRLTVL.

The J gene is TRBJ1-2, the V gene TRBV18; 8 nucleotides match TRBD1. The V segment lost 3 bases and the J segment 4 bases; nucleotides outside the gene matches: 7. CDR3 size: 15 residues. Germline assignment: CDR1 KGHSH and CDR2 LQKENI. CDR3 loop: CASSPETGVVYGYTF. As DNA, the CDR3 is TGTGCCAGCTCACCTGAGACAGGGGTGGTCTATGGCTACACCTTC. The full variable domain, completed using reference TRBV18 and TRBJ1-2, is NAGVMQNPRHLVRRRGQEARLRCSPMKGHSHVYWYRQLPEEGLKFMVYLQKENIIDESGMPKERFSAEFPKEGPSILRIQQVVRGDSAAYFCASSPETGVVYGYTFGSGTRLTVV.

The gene calls are TRBV2 and TRBJ1-2; TRBD1 agrees at 7 bases. There are 15 residues in the CDR3. Trimming removed 6 bases from V and 7 bases from J; junction bases left unmatched: 14. CDR1 is SNHLY, CDR2 FYNNEI, per germline. In DNA form, the CDR3 reads TGTGCCAGCAGGGGGGAAACAGGGGCGCAACTTGGCTACACCTTC. It translates to CASRGETGAQLGYTF.

The chain recombines TRBV7-2 with TRBJ2-7, with D perhaps matching TRBD1 (6 bases). Trimming cost V 9 bases and J 2 bases, with 11 bases left between them. The germline V gene encodes CDR1 SGHTA and CDR2 FQGNSA. The CDR3 runs to 12 residues. The CDR3 DNA is TGTGCCAGTAGACAGGATACCTACGAGCAGTACTTC. Its translation is CASRQDTYEQYF.

CDR3 protein: CASTRPTPSYEQYF. Here the CDR3 DNA reads TGTGCCAGCACCCGACCCACACCGTCCTACGAGCAGTACTTC. The gene calls are TRBV28 and TRBJ2-7; D ambiguous. The V end lost 7 bases, the J end lost 1 base, and 14 bases lay between the germline ends. This CDR3 has 14 amino acids. Germline CDR1 reads MDHEN; CDR2 reads SYDVKM.

About this clone: Other nucleotide sequences in the sample specify the same CDR3. V is TRBV7-2 and J is TRBJ2-2; a possible D gene is TRBD2 (5 bases). CDR1 and CDR2 (germline): SGHTA, FQGNSA. The CDR3 covers 16 residues. V shed 1 base and J shed 0 bases, with 9 bases lying between them. The CDR3 loop is CASSLVAGANTGELFF. CDR3 bases: TGTGCCAGCAGCTTAGTGGCGGGCGCGAACACCGGGGAGCTGTTTTTT.

The chain joins TRBV5-1 to TRBJ2-3; no definite D call. Per the germline V gene, CDR1 is SGHRS and CDR2 is YFSETQ. The length of the CDR3 is 15 residues. V was cut by 0 bases and J by 1 base, with 9 bases left in between. Written as DNA, the CDR3 is TGCGCCAGCAGCTTGGTATCGGTCCGCACAGATACGCAGTATTTT. This sequence encodes CASSLVSVRTDTQYF.